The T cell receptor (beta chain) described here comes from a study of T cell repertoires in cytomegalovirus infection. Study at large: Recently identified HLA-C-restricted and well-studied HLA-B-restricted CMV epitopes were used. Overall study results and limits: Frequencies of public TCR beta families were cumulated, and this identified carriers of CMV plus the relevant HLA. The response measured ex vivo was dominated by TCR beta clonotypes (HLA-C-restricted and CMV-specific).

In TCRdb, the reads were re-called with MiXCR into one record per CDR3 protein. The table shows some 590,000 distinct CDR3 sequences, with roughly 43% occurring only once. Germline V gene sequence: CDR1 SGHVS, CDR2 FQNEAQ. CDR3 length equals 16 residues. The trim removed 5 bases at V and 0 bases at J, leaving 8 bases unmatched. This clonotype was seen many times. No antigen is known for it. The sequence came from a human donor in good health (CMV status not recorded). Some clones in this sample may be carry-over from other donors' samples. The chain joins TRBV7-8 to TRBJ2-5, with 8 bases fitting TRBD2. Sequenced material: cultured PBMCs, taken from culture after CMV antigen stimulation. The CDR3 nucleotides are TGTGCCAGCAGCCGACTCGGGGGGGTGTACCAAGAGACCCAGTACTTC. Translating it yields CASSRLGGVYQETQYF. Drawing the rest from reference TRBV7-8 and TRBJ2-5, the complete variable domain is GAGVSQSPRYKVAKRGQDVALRCDPISGHVSLFWYQQALGQGPEFLTYFQNEAQLDKSGLPSDRFFAERPEGSVSTLKIQRTQQEDSAVYLCASSRLGGVYQETQYFGPGTRLLVL.